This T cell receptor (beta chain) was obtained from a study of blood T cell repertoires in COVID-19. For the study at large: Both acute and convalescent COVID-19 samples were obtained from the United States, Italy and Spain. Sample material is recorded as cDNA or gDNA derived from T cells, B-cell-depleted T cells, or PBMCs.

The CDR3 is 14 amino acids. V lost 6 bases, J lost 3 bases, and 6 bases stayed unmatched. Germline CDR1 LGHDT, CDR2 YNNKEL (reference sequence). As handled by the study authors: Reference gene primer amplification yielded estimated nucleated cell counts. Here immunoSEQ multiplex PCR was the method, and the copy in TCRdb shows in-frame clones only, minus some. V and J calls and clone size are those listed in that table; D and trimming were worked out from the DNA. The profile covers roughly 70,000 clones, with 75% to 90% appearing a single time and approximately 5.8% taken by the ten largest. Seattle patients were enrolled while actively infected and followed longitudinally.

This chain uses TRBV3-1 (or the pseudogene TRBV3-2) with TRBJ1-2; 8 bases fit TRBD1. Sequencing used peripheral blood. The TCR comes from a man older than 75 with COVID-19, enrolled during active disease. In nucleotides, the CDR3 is TGTGCCAGCAGTCGGCTGGACAGGGACTATGGCTACACCTTC. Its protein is CASSRLDRDYGYTF.